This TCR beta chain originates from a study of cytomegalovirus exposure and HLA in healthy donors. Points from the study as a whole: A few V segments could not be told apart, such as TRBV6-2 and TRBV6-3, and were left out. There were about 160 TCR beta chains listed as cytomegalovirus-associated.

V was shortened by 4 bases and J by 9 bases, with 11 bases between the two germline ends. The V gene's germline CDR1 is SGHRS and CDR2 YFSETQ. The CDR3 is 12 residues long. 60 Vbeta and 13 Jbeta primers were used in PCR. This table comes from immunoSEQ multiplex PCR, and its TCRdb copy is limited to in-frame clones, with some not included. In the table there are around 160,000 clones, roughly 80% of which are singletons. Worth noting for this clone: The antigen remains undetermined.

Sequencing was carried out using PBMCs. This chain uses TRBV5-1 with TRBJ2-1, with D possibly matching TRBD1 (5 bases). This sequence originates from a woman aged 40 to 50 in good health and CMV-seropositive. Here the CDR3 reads CASSPGRGEQFF. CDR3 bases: TGCGCCAGCAGCCCGGGTAGGGGTGAGCAGTTCTTC.